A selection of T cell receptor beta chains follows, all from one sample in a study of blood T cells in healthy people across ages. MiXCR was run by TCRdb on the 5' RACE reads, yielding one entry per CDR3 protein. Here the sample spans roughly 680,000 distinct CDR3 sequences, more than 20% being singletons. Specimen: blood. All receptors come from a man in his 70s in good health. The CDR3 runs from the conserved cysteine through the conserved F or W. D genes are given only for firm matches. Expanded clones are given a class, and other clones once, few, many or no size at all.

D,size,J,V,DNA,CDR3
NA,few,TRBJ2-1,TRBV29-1,TGCAGCGTTCCCAAGGGCGGGCGATTACAAGATGAGCAGTTCTTC,CSVPKGGRLQDEQFF
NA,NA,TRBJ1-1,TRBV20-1,TGCAGTGCTAACCAGGGAGGGGCTGAAGCTTTCTTT,CSANQGGAEAFF
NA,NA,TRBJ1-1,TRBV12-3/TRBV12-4,TGTGCCAGTGGACAGTCGAACACTGAAGCTTTCTTT,CASGQSNTEAFF
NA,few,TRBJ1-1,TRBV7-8,TGTGCCAGCACCCCCAGCGGGGGCGAGACTGAAGCTTTCTTT,CASTPSGGETEAFF
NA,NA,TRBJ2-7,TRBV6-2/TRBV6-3,TGTGCCAGCAGTTATTTCACCTACGAGCAGTACTTC,CASSYFTYEQYF
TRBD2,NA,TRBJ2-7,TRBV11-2,TGTGCCAGCAGCTCAACCCCTAGCGGGAGGGGATTTGCCTCCTACGAGCAGTACTTC,CASSSTPSGRGFASYEQYF
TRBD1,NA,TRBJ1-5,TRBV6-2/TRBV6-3,TGTGCCAGCAGCAAGGACAGGGGTCAGCCCCAGCATTTT,CASSKDRGQPQHF
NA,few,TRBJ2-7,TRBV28,TGTGCCAGCAGCCCCTTCGGAGGTACTAGCAACTACGAGCAGTACTTC,CASSPFGGTSNYEQYF
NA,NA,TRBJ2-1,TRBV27,TGTGCCAGCAGTTTACTGGGGGGCAATGAGCAGTTCTTC,CASSLLGGNEQFF
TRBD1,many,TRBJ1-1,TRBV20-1,TGCAGTGCTAGAGGCGCGGACTTGGGACAGAAATACGAAGCTTTCTTT,CSARGADLGQKYEAFF
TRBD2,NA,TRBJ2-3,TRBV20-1,TGCAGTGCTCCAGAACTAGCGCTTAAGACAGATACGCAGTATTTT,CSAPELALKTDTQYF
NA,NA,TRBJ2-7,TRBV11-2,TGTGCCAGCAGCAGGGCTCAGGGTACTTACGAGCAGTACTTC,CASSRAQGTYEQYF
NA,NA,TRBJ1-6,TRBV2,TGTGCCAGCAGTGAAGCGTTATCTTCCCTCCACTTT,CASSEALSSLHF
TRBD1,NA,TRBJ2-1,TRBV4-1,TGCGCCAGCAGCCAACAGGGGGTCCATGAGCAGTTCTTC,CASSQQGVHEQFF
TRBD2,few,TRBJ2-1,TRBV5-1,TGCGCCAGCAGCTTGACCCTCGGGACTAGCGGATACAATGAGCAGTTCTTC,CASSLTLGTSGYNEQFF
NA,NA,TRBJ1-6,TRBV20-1,TGCAGTGCTAGAGATCCCCTCTTAACAGAGTCTAATTCACCCCTCCACTTT,CSARDPLLTESNSPLHF
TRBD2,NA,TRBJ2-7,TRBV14,TGTGCCAGCAGCCAAACGGGACTAGCGGGTATCTCCTACGAGCAGTACTTC,CASSQTGLAGISYEQYF
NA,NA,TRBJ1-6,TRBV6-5,TGTGCCAGCAGTTACTCGCCCTCACCCCTCCACTTT,CASSYSPSPLHF
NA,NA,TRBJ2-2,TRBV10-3,TGTGCCTATATGGTCCTAGACACCGGGGAGCTGTTTTTT,CAYMVLDTGELFF
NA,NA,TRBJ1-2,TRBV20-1,TGCAGTGCTAGCGACGGGGGGGTGAATGGCTACACCTTC,CSASDGGVNGYTF
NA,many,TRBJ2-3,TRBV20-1,TGCAGTGCTAGAGATGGTCAGGGGGGTTCGCAGTATTTT,CSARDGQGGSQYF
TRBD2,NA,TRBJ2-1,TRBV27,TGTGCCAACAGTCCCTGGACTAGCGGGAGGGCCGGTGAGCAGTTCTTC,CANSPWTSGRAGEQFF
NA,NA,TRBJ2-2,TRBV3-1,TGTGCCAGCAGCCAAGGGGTTGGTGCGGACACCGGGGAGCTGTTTTTT,CASSQGVGADTGELFF
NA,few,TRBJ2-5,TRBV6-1,TGTGCCAGCAGTGAAGTGAGGACTCAAATCACGTTAGCGGAGACCCAGTACTTC,CASSEVRTQITLAETQYF
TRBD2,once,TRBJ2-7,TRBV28,TGTGCCAGCAGCTTAGTATCTGCGGGAGGTCACGAGCAGTACTTC,CASSLVSAGGHEQYF
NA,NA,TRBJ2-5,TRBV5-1,TGCGCCAGCAGCCTCCAAACGGGGTTACAAGAGACCCAGTACTTC,CASSLQTGLQETQYF
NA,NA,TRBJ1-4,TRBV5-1,TGCGCCAGCAGCCCAACAGGGTATAATGAAAAACTGTTTTTT,CASSPTGYNEKLFF
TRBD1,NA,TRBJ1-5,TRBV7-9,TGTGCCAGCAGCCTGGGACAGTCCAGCACAGATACGCAGCATTTT,CASSLGQSSTDTQHF
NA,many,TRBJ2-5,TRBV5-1,TGCGCCAGCAGCTTGGAAGGAAGCATCTACGGGGAGACCCAGTACTTC,CASSLEGSIYGETQYF
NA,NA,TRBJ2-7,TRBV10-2,TGCGCCAGCAGTGAGTCGGTGGGATACTACGAGCAGTACTTC,CASSESVGYYEQYF
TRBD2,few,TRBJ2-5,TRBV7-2,TGTGCCAGCAGCTCCCCTAGCGGGAGGGAGACCCAGTACTTC,CASSSPSGRETQYF
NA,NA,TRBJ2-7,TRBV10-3,TGTGCCATCGGGACCTACGAGCAGTACTTC,CAIGTYEQYF
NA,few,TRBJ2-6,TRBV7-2,TGTGCCAGCACCCAGGGGGGCTCTGGGGCCAACGTCCTGACTTTC,CASTQGGSGANVLTF
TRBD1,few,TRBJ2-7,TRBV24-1,TGTGCCACCAGTGATATACCTGAAGGACAGGCCTCACACGAGCAGTACTTC,CATSDIPEGQASHEQYF
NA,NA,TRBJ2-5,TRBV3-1,TGTGCCAGCAGCAATCAGGACGGTCGGGAGACCCAGTACTTC,CASSNQDGRETQYF